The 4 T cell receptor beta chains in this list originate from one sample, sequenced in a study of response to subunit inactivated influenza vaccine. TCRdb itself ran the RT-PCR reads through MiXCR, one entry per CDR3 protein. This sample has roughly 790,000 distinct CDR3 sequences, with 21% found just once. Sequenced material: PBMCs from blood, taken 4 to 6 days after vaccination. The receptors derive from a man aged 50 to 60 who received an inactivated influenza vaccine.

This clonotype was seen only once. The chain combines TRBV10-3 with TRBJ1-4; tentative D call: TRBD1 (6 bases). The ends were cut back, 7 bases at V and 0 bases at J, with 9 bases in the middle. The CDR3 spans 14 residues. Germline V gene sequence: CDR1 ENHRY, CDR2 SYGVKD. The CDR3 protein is CAIKGEATNEKLFF. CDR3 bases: TGTGCCATCAAGGGGGAGGCAACTAATGAAAAACTGTTTTTT.

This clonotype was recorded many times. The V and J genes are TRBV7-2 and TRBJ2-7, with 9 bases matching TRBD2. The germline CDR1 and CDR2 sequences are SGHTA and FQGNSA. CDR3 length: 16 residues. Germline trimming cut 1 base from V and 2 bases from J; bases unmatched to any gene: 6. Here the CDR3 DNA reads TGTGCCAGCAGCTTAGGAGCCGGGACTAGCCCCTACGAGCAGTACTTC. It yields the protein CASSLGAGTSPYEQYF.

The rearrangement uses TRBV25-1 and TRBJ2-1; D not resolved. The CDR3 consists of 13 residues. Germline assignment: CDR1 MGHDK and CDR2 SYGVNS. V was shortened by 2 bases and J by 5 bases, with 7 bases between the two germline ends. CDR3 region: CASSELGNNEQFF. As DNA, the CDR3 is TGTGCCAGCAGTGAACTGGGCAACAATGAGCAGTTCTTC.

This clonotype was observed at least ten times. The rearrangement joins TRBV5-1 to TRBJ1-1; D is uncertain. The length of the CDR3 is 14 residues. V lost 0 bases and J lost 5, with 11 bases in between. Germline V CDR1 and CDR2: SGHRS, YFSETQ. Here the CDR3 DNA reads TGCGCCAGCAGCTTGGGTTACGAAGGGACTGAAGCTTTCTTT. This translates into CASSLGYEGTEAFF.